This T cell receptor beta chain stems from a study of control samples from healthy donors and cancer patients. TCRdb's copy holds only in-frame clones and misses some; the assay was immunoSEQ multiplex PCR. The table includes around 63,000 clones, 80% to 90% detected once. Germline-derived CDR1 and CDR2 are KGHSH and LQKENI. The CDR3 is 13 amino acids. The germline V and J ends were trimmed by 2 bases and 5 bases, with 9 bases remaining between them. Sample: PBMCs. This receptor was identified in a woman in her fifties or sixties with head and neck cancer. The rearrangement uses TRBV18 and TRBJ1-1; D gene uncertain. The CDR3 nucleotides are TGTGCCAGCTCACCATTGGCGGATACTGAAGCTTTCTTT. Its protein is CASSPLADTEAFF.